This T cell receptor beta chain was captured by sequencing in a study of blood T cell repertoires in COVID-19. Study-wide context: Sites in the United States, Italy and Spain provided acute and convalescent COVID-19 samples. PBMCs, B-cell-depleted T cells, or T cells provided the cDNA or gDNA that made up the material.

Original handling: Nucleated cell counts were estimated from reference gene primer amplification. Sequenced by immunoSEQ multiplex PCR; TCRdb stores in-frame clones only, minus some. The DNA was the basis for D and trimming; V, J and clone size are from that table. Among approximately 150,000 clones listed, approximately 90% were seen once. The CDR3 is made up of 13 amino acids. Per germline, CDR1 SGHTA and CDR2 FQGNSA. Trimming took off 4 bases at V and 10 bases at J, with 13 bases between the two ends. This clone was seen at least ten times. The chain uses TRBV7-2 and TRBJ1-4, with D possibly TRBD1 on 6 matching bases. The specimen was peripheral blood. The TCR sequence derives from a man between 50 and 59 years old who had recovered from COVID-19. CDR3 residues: CASSSLGTRKLFF. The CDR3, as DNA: TGTGCCAGCAGCTCCCTGGGGACAAGAAAACTGTTTTTT.